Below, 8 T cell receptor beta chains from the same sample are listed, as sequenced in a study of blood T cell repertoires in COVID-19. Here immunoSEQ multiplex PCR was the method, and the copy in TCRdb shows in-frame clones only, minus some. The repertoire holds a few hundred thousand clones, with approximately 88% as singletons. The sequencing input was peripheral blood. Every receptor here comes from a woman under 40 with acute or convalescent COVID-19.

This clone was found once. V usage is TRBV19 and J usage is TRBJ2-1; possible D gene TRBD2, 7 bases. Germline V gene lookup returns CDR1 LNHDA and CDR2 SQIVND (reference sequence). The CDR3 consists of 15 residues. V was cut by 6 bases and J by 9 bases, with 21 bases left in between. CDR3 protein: CASRPRGATHGEQFF. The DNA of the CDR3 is TGTGCCAGTAGACCCCGGGGGGCCACGCACGGTGAGCAGTTCTTC.

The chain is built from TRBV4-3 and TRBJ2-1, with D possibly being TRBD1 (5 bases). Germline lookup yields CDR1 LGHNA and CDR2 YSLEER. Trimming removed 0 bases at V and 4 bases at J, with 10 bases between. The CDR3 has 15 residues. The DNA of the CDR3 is TGCGCCAGCAGCCAAGATCAGGACACTTACAATGAGCAGTTCTTC. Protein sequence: CASSQDQDTYNEQFF.

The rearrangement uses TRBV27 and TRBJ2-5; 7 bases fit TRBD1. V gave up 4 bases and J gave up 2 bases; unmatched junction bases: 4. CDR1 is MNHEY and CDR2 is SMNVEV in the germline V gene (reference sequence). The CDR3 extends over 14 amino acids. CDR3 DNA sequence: TGTGCCAGCAGTTACCGGGACAGTCAAGAGACCCAGTACTTC. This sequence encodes CASSYRDSQETQYF.

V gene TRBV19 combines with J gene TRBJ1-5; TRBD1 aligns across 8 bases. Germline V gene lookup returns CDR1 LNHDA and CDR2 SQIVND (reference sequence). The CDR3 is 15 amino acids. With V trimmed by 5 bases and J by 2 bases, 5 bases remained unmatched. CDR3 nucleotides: TGTGCCAGTAGTGACAGGGGCGGTGGCAATCAGCCCCAGCATTTT. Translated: CASSDRGGGNQPQHF.

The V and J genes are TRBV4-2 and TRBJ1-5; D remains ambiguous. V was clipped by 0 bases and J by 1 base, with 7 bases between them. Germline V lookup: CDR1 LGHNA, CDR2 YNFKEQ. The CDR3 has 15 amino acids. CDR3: CASSQDRGSNQPQHF. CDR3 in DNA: TGTGCCAGCAGCCAAGATCGGGGAAGCAATCAGCCCCAGCATTTT.

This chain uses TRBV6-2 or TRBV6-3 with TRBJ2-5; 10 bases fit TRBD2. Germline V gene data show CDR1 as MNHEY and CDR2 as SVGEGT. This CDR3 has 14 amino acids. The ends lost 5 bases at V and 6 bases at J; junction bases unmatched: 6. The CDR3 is CASSQRTSGQTQYF. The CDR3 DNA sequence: TGTGCCAGCAGTCAACGGACTAGCGGCCAGACCCAGTACTTC.

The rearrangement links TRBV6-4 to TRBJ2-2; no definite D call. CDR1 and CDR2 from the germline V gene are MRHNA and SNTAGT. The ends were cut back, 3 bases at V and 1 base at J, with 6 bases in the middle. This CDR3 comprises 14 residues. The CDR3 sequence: CASSELWNTGELFF. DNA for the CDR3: TGTGCCAGCAGTGAACTGTGGAACACCGGGGAGCTGTTTTTT.

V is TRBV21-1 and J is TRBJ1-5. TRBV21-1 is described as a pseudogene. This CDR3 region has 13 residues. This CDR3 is CASSVCGNQPQHF. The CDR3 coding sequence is TGTGCCAGCAGTGTATGTGGCAATCAGCCCCAGCATTTT.